Following are 32 T cell receptor beta chains from one sample sequenced in a study of blood T cell repertoires in COVID-19. Generated by immunoSEQ multiplex PCR, the TCRdb table keeps only in-frame clones and is missing some. The sample yields some 140,000 clones, over 75% seen once. Sequenced input: peripheral blood. The origin of the receptors is a man aged 55 to 70 with COVID-19, enrolled during active disease.

The chain couples TRBV9 to TRBJ1-6; 7 bases align to TRBD1. This CDR3 has 16 residues. Germline-derived CDR1 and CDR2 are SGDLS and YYNGEE. Trimming took 4 bases from V and 7 from J; bases not matched to a gene: 11. CDR3 amino acids: CASSPSYGTANSPLHF. The DNA for the CDR3 is TGTGCCAGCAGCCCATCATACGGGACAGCCAATTCACCCCTCCACTTT.

The chain is built from TRBV3-1 (or the pseudogene TRBV3-2) and TRBJ2-1, with D maybe TRBD2 (6 bases). The germline CDR1 and CDR2 sequences are LGHDT and YNNKEL (reference sequence). This CDR3 contains 16 residues. Trimming shortened V by 3 bases and J by 4 bases, and 16 bases separated the two germline ends. The CDR3 coding sequence is TGTGCCAGCAGCCACCACTCGCGGGGCCGTTACAATGAGCAGTTCTTC. Its translation: CASSHHSRGRYNEQFF.

The rearrangement uses TRBV30 and TRBJ2-6; 10 bases agree with TRBD1. This CDR3 is built from 20 residues. Trimming cost V 2 bases and J 1 base; bases outside gene matches: 14. The germline V gene has CDR1 GTSNPN and CDR2 SVGIG (reference sequence). The CDR3 sequence: CAWSRSVRGTGASGANVLTF. The CDR3 DNA reads as TGTGCCTGGAGTCGCTCCGTTAGGGGGACAGGGGCTTCTGGGGCCAACGTCCTGACTTTC. Full variable domain (outside the CDR3, taken from reference TRBV30 and TRBJ2-6): SQTIHQWPATLVQPVGSPLSLECTVEGTSNPNLYWYRQAAGRGLQLLFYSVGIGQISSEVPQNLSASRPQDRQFILSSKKLLLSDSGFYLCAWSRSVRGTGASGANVLTFGAGSRLTVL.

This sequence joins TRBV20-1 and TRBJ2-7; D not resolved. Per germline, CDR1 DFQATT and CDR2 SNEGSKA (reference sequence). This CDR3 comprises 14 residues. V was clipped by 3 bases and J by 0 bases, with 12 bases between them. The CDR3 sequence: CSASLPSASYEQYF. For the CDR3, the DNA is TGCAGTGCTAGTCTCCCTAGTGCCTCCTACGAGCAGTACTTC.

V is TRBV10-3 and J is TRBJ1-5; TRBD1 might be the D (5 bases). V shed 3 bases and J shed 7 bases, with 10 bases lying between them. This CDR3 has 13 amino acids. The germline CDR1 and CDR2 sequences are ENHRY and SYGVKD. The CDR3 nucleotides read TGTGCCATCAGTGAAACGGACACCCAGCCCCAGCATTTT. Translation gives CAISETDTQPQHF.

The chain employs TRBV7-2 and TRBJ2-2; 10 positions agree with TRBD1. With 2 bases clipped from V and 7 bases from J, the junction kept 13 bases outside the gene matches. The CDR3 is 18 residues long. Germline V gene lookup returns CDR1 SGHTA and CDR2 FQGNSA. The CDR3, as DNA: TGTGCCAGCAGCTTAAAGTTTTGGGGGACAGGGGCGAGCGGGGAGCTGTTTTTT. The encoded protein is CASSLKFWGTGASGELFF. Full variable domain (rest looked up from reference TRBV7-2 and TRBJ2-2): GAGVSQSPSNKVTEKGKDVELRCDPISGHTALYWYRQSLGQGLEFLIYFQGNSAPDKSGLPSDRFSAERTGGSVSTLTIQRTQQEDSAVYLCASSLKFWGTGASGELFFGEGSRLTVL.

This rearrangement joins TRBV7-2 to TRBJ1-2; D gene uncertain. V was cut by 0 bases and J by 4 bases, with 6 bases left in between. From germline, CDR1 is SGHTA and CDR2 FQGNSA. The CDR3 has 13 amino acids. The CDR3 spells CASSLAPSYGYTF. CDR3 in DNA: TGTGCCAGCAGCTTAGCGCCCAGCTATGGCTACACCTTC.

The chain recombines TRBV18 with TRBJ1-2, with 8 bases lining up with TRBD1. The J segment lost 7 bases and the V segment lost 3 bases, leaving 7 bases of the junction unmatched. CDR1 KGHSH and CDR2 LQKENI come from the germline V gene. The length of the CDR3 is 14 residues. CDR3 DNA sequence: TGTGCCAGCTCACCTAACACAGGGGGAGCTGGCTACACCTTC. Encoded protein: CASSPNTGGAGYTF.

This sequence joins TRBV24-1 and TRBJ2-3, with TRBD1 matching 10 bases. This CDR3 has 16 residues. The V gene's germline CDR1 is KGHDR and CDR2 SFDVKD. J lost 2 bases, V lost 6 bases, and 7 bases had no gene match. CDR3 amino acids: CATSPGTGVPTDTQYF. CDR3 nucleotides: TGTGCCACCAGTCCCGGGACAGGGGTACCCACAGATACGCAGTATTTT.

Only one count was recorded for this clone. The chain has TRBV5-4 and TRBJ1-2; 9 positions match TRBD1. The CDR3 has 14 amino acids. In germline, CDR1 is SGHNT, CDR2 YYREEE (reference sequence). J lost 5 bases, V lost 4 bases, and 6 bases had no gene match. The CDR3 protein is CASSTGQGWYGYTF. For the CDR3, the DNA is TGTGCCAGCAGCACGGGACAGGGATGGTATGGCTACACCTTC.

The CDR3 loop reads CASSGLSKDTQYF. The CDR3 nucleotides are TGTGCCAGCAGCGGGCTGTCAAAAGATACGCAGTATTTT. The J gene is TRBJ2-3, the V gene TRBV9, with D unresolved. This CDR3 has 13 amino acids. Trimming pared 3 bases from V and 5 bases from J, leaving 10 bases between. Looked up from germline, CDR1 is SGDLS and CDR2 is YYNGEE.

This clone occurred once. The rearrangement links TRBV30 to TRBJ1-1, with unresolved D. CDR3 length: 13 residues. Trimming stripped 3 bases from V and 1 base from J, with 9 bases between. CDR1 is GTSNPN and CDR2 is SVGIG in the germline V gene (reference sequence). The CDR3 DNA is TGTGCCTGGAGCCTAATACGGAACACTGAAGCTTTCTTT. It encodes CAWSLIRNTEAFF. Full variable domain (outside the CDR3, taken from reference TRBV30 and TRBJ1-1): SQTIHQWPATLVQPVGSPLSLECTVEGTSNPNLYWYRQAAGRGLQLLFYSVGIGQISSEVPQNLSASRPQDRQFILSSKKLLLSDSGFYLCAWSLIRNTEAFFGQGTRLTVV.

The chain is built from TRBV10-3 and TRBJ2-7, with 9 nucleotides matching TRBD1. CDR1 and CDR2 from the germline V gene are ENHRY and SYGVKD. This CDR3 spans 15 amino acids. Trimming took 6 bases from V and 3 from J; bases not matched to a gene: 9. CDR3 nucleotide sequence: TGTGCCATCAGGAATCCGGGACAGGGCCACTACGAGCAGTACTTC. This sequence encodes CAIRNPGQGHYEQYF.

This clone was detected only a few times. The chain uses TRBV28 and TRBJ1-1; no clear D. Germline V gene lookup returns CDR1 MDHEN and CDR2 SYDVKM. The CDR3 extends over 15 amino acids. Trimming stripped 3 bases from V and 1 base from J, with 12 bases between. CDR3 amino acids: CASSFRRLPNTEAFF. For the CDR3, the DNA is TGTGCCAGCAGTTTCCGCAGGCTACCGAACACTGAAGCTTTCTTT.

This clone was seen a single time. This chain uses TRBV15 with TRBJ2-3; 9 bases are a match to TRBD1. CDR3 length equals 15 residues. The germline gives CDR1 LNHNV, CDR2 YYDKDF (reference sequence). J was trimmed by 4 bases and V by 5 bases; bases with no gene match: 7. DNA for the CDR3: TGTGCCACCAGCGGAAGGACAGGGGTGGCAGATACGCAGTATTTT. Translated: CATSGRTGVADTQYF.

This chain uses TRBV7-9 with TRBJ2-5; 7 bases agree with TRBD1. The CDR3 has 14 amino acids. The junction had 7 bases not matched to a gene; V was cut back by 5 bases and J by 4 bases. Germline CDR1 and CDR2: SEHNR and FQNEAQ (reference sequence). The CDR3 spells CASSTRGRGETQYF. The CDR3 bases are TGTGCCAGCAGCACAAGGGGGCGAGGAGAGACCCAGTACTTC.

The rearrangement joins TRBV29-1 to TRBJ2-4; D remains unclear. V was cut by 4 bases and J by 0 bases, with 7 bases left in between. The V gene's germline CDR1 is SQVTM and CDR2 ANQGSEA. The CDR3 length is 13 residues. The CDR3 loop is CSVAKLAKNIQYF. Written as DNA, the CDR3 is TGCAGCGTTGCCAAGCTAGCCAAAAACATTCAGTACTTC. Using reference TRBV29-1 and TRBJ2-4 for the parts outside the CDR3, the full variable domain is SAVISQKPSRDICQRGTSLTIQCQVDSQVTMMFWYRQQPGQSLTLIATANQGSEATYESGFVIDKFPISRPNLTFSTLTVSNMSPEDSSIYLCSVAKLAKNIQYFGAGTRLSVL.

The chain couples TRBV12-3 or TRBV12-4 to TRBJ1-6; D not certain. This CDR3 is built from 13 residues. V dropped 5 bases and J dropped 6 bases, with 8 bases sitting between them. The CDR3 is CASSPGINSPLHF. The CDR3 region has the DNA TGTGCCAGCAGTCCCGGTATTAATTCACCCCTCCACTTT.

The gene calls are TRBV10-3 and TRBJ2-7; 12 nucleotides align to TRBD2. This CDR3 region has 15 residues. The ends lost 3 bases at V and 4 bases at J; junction bases unmatched: 4. Germline CDR1 reads ENHRY; CDR2 reads SYGVKD. CDR3 DNA: TGTGCCATCAGTGACCCGACTAGCGGGGGTTACGAGCAGTACTTC. Translating it yields CAISDPTSGGYEQYF.

The chain is built from TRBV7-8 and TRBJ1-6; possibly TRBD1 for D (5 bases). This CDR3 contains 13 residues. The V end lost 6 bases, the J end lost 9 bases, and 12 bases lay between the germline ends. CDR1 is SGHVS and CDR2 is FQNEAQ in the germline V gene. As DNA, the CDR3 is TGTGCCAGCAGAAATAGGGGTATTTCACCCCTCCACTTT. Translating it yields CASRNRGISPLHF.

The CDR3 spells CAITAGIKSARETQYF. DNA of the CDR3: TGTGCCATCACAGCGGGAATCAAAAGCGCTAGGGAGACCCAGTACTTC. The V gene is TRBV28, the J gene TRBJ2-5; TRBD2 agrees at 7 bases. Germline V lookup: CDR1 MDHEN, CDR2 SYDVKM. Unmatched junction bases numbered 19, after V lost 10 bases and J lost 5 bases. There are 16 residues in the CDR3. Full variable domain (remainder filled in from reference TRBV28 and TRBJ2-5): DVKVTQSSRYLVKRTGEKVFLECVQDMDHENMFWYRQDPGLGLRLIYFSYDVKMKEKGDIPEGYSVSREKKERFSLILESASTNQTSMYLCAITAGIKSARETQYFGPGTRLLVL.

This chain links TRBV7-6 with TRBJ1-1, with 7 bases fitting TRBD1. With 6 bases clipped from V and 2 bases from J, the junction kept 9 bases outside the gene matches. The V gene's germline CDR1 is SGHVS and CDR2 FNYEAQ. The CDR3 contains 15 residues. CDR3 DNA sequence: TGTGCCAGCAGGCCAAACAGGGGACTCAACACTGAAGCTTTCTTT. Amino acid sequence: CASRPNRGLNTEAFF. The full variable domain, in which reference TRBV7-6 and TRBJ1-1 provide the parts outside the CDR3, is GAGVSQSPRYKVTKRGQDVALRCDPISGHVSLYWYRQALGQGPEFLTYFNYEAQQDKSGLPNDRFSAERPEGSISTLTIQRTEQRDSAMYRCASRPNRGLNTEAFFGQGTRLTVV.

This sequence joins TRBV7-2 and TRBJ1-2; 10 nucleotides align to TRBD1. This CDR3 contains 14 residues. The germline V gene encodes CDR1 SGHTA and CDR2 FQGNSA. The V segment lost 4 bases and the J segment 5 bases; nucleotides outside the gene matches: 4. CDR3 bases: TGTGCCAGCAGCTCCCGGACAGGGGGTTATGGCTACACCTTC. Translation gives CASSSRTGGYGYTF.

This sequence joins TRBV3-1 (or the pseudogene TRBV3-2) and TRBJ1-3, with D uncertain. The CDR3 sequence is 14 residues long. Trimming took 3 bases from V and 2 from J, leaving 8 bases between them. CDR1 LGHDT and CDR2 YNNKEL come from the germline V gene (reference sequence). CDR3 sequence (DNA): TGTGCCAGCAGCCAGGGCAGCACTGGAAACACCATATATTTT. Amino acid sequence: CASSQGSTGNTIYF.

The chain joins TRBV28 to TRBJ1-5; tentative D call: TRBD1 (6 bases). The CDR3 loop spans 13 amino acids. Germline V gene lookup returns CDR1 MDHEN and CDR2 SYDVKM. The V gene lost 7 bases and the J gene lost 8 bases, with 15 bases spanning the gap. CDR3 region: CASTTGGHKPQHF. CDR3 in DNA: TGTGCCAGCACTACGGGGGGCCACAAGCCCCAGCATTTT.

This clone showed up just once. V gene TRBV7-9 combines with J gene TRBJ2-5; TRBD1 is a possible D gene (6 bases). The CDR3 runs 15 residues. Germline V gene lookup returns CDR1 SEHNR and CDR2 FQNEAQ (reference sequence). Trimming pared 2 bases from V and 5 bases from J, leaving 15 bases between. The CDR3 DNA reads TGTGCCAGCAGCTTAATCTTGGGGGCAGGGGAGACCCAGTACTTC. Translating gives CASSLILGAGETQYF.

The chain employs TRBV9 and TRBJ2-5, with 8 bases fitting TRBD1. This CDR3 is 15 amino acids long. With 3 bases clipped from V and 4 bases from J, the junction kept 8 bases outside the gene matches. Looked up from germline, CDR1 is SGDLS and CDR2 is YYNGEE. The CDR3 loop reads CASSAQQGAGETQYF. CDR3 in DNA: TGTGCCAGCAGCGCCCAGCAGGGGGCAGGAGAGACCCAGTACTTC.

The J gene is TRBJ2-7, the V gene TRBV29-1; unclear D gene. Germline V gene sequence: CDR1 SQVTM, CDR2 ANQGSEA. This CDR3 contains 14 residues. V lost 6 bases and J 6 bases, leaving 21 bases between the germline ends. CDR3 nucleotide sequence: TGCAGCGTCGGGTCCCAAATAGGCATATCCGAGCAGTACTTC. Translated, it gives CSVGSQIGISEQYF.

The chain joins TRBV4-3 to TRBJ1-5; TRBD1 agrees at 11 bases. CDR1 and CDR2 (germline): LGHNA, YSLEER. V trimming: 0 bases; J trimming: 4 bases; junction bases outside the gene matches: 5. This CDR3 is 17 amino acids long. CDR3 nucleotide sequence: TGCGCCAGCAGCCAAGATACGGGACAGGGGGGGAATCAGCCCCAGCATTTT. Its protein is CASSQDTGQGGNQPQHF.

The chain recombines TRBV19 with TRBJ1-5; 7 nucleotides agree with TRBD1. Germline loops: CDR1 LNHDA, CDR2 SQIVND (reference sequence). The CDR3 sequence is 15 residues long. V dropped 7 bases and J dropped 1; count of bases not matched to a gene: 7. The CDR3 spells CASNSGGGSNQPQHF. The CDR3 nucleotides are TGTGCCAGTAATTCAGGGGGAGGAAGCAATCAGCCCCAGCATTTT.

This chain joins TRBV7-2 and TRBJ1-2, with 8 bases that match TRBD1. The CDR3 has 15 residues. V trimming: 5 bases; J trimming: 4 bases; junction bases outside the gene matches: 9. Germline V gives CDR1 SGHTA, CDR2 FQGNSA. The CDR3 loop is CASSPDYRGGYGYTF. CDR3 coding DNA: TGTGCCAGCAGCCCTGACTACAGGGGGGGCTATGGCTACACCTTC.

The chain is built from TRBV5-1 and TRBJ2-1; D gene ambiguous. Trimming took off 4 bases at V and 12 bases at J, with 17 bases between the two ends. The CDR3 sequence is 13 residues long. Germline CDR1 is SGHRS and CDR2 is YFSETQ. In nucleotides, the CDR3 is TGCGCCAGCAGCCCCCCAAACGGGTTAGGGCAGTTCTTC. Translation: CASSPPNGLGQFF.